This T cell receptor beta chain was recorded in a study of PD-L1 blockade in urothelial cancer. Overall study context: Between 0 and 3 chemotherapy regimens preceded treatment for each patient.

Templates that were synthetic TCR analogs were spiked into each PCR. Produced via immunoSEQ multiplex PCR; TCRdb's table is partial and in-frame only. Here the sample spans 90,000 or so clones, more than 70% being singletons. Germline-derived CDR1 and CDR2 are LNHDA and SQIVND (reference sequence). V shed 5 bases and J 6 bases; nucleotides not matched to a gene: 6. The CDR3 extends over 15 amino acids. As to time point: pretreatment peripheral blood. The TCR originated in a woman of 80 years or more with urothelial cancer. This chain links TRBV19 with TRBJ2-2, with 10 bases lining up with TRBD1. The sample consisted of PBMCs, taken around atezolizumab (anti-PD-L1) treatment. CDR3 amino acids: CASSLGTGVAGELFF. The CDR3 DNA reads as TGTGCCAGTAGTCTCGGGACAGGGGTTGCCGGGGAGCTGTTTTTT.